Below are 21 T cell receptor beta chains sequenced from a single sample in a study of spatial heterogeneity in lung cancer. Regarding the study as a whole: Tumors with more nonsynonymous mutations had more expanded intratumoral alpha and beta TCRs.

Noted time point: sample taken at primary tumor resection. TCRdb reprocessed the 5' RACE reads via MiXCR and lists one record per CDR3 protein. This sample has about 9,800 distinct CDR3 sequences, with approximately 50% found just once. No antigens are known for them. Sample: lung tumor tissue, taken at surgery. The source is a female donor with early-stage non-small cell lung cancer.

In the case of this clonotype: Since the library was made to target alpha chains, this beta chain is a stray read and its abundance is not meaningful. This chain uses TRBV12-3 or TRBV12-4 with TRBJ1-5; possibly TRBD1 for D (6 bases). The CDR3 is 15 amino acids. V lost 3 bases and J 6 bases, leaving 15 bases between the germline ends. The DNA of the CDR3 is TGTGCCAGCAGTTTCGCCTCAGGGGCCGGTCAGCCCCAGCATTTT. Encoded protein: CASSFASGAGQPQHF.

The sample holds a few counts of this clonotype. Because this beta chain is a stray read in a library intended to capture alpha chains, its abundance should not be given much weight. J is TRBJ2-1 and V is TRBV4-1; 8 bases are a match to TRBD2. The V gene end was trimmed by 0 bases and the J gene end by 3 bases; junction bases not matched to a gene: 4. This CDR3 is built from 16 residues. Germline loops: CDR1 MGHRA, CDR2 YSYEKL. The CDR3 region is CASSQEASGFYNEQFF. CDR3 nucleotide sequence: TGCGCCAGCAGCCAAGAGGCTAGCGGGTTCTACAATGAGCAGTTCTTC.

Concerning this clonotype: The library was designed around alpha chains, so this beta chain is a stray read whose abundance carries little weight. V is TRBV7-8 and J is TRBJ2-1; 9 bases fit TRBD2. V was clipped by 1 base and J by 0 bases; unmatched bases: 10. CDR1 is SGHVS and CDR2 is FQNEAQ in the germline V gene. The CDR3 has 19 residues. Written as DNA, the CDR3 is TGTGCCAGCAGCTTAGTTGAAGCTAGCGGGACCTTCTCCTACAATGAGCAGTTCTTC. This encodes CASSLVEASGTFSYNEQFF.

A word on this clonotype: For a library built for alpha chains, this beta chain is a stray read; little rests on its size. V gene TRBV5-4 combines with J gene TRBJ1-1, with D tentatively TRBD1 (5 bases). V was shortened by 1 base and J by 0 bases, with 7 bases between the two germline ends. The germline gives CDR1 SGHNT, CDR2 YYREEE (reference sequence). The CDR3 contains 14 residues. This CDR3 is CASSLQGMNTEAFF. The CDR3, as DNA: TGTGCCAGCAGCTTGCAGGGAATGAACACTGAAGCTTTCTTT.

On this clonotype itself: With the library built for alpha chains, this beta chain is off target and its frequency is not meaningful. This chain connects TRBV6-5 to TRBJ1-2, with 7 bases identical to TRBD1. The CDR3 is 13 residues long. With V trimmed by 5 bases and J by 5 bases, 5 bases remained unmatched. Germline V CDR1 and CDR2: MNHEY, SVGAGI. The CDR3: CASSKGADYGYTF. The CDR3 DNA follows: TGTGCCAGCAGTAAGGGGGCCGATTATGGCTACACCTTC.

Concerning this clonotype: For a library built for alpha chains, this beta chain is a stray read; little rests on its size. This chain joins TRBV29-1 and TRBJ2-7, with D perhaps matching TRBD2 (6 bases). Germline CDR1 SQVTM, CDR2 ANQGSEA. The ends were cut back, 7 bases at V and 6 bases at J, with 19 bases in the middle. The CDR3 extends over 13 amino acids. CDR3 nucleotides: TGCAGCGCAAGATGGGGAACAGCGGGCGAGCAGTACTTC. Amino acids: CSARWGTAGEQYF.

A remark on this clonotype: This beta chain lies outside the target of a library built for alpha chains; its clone size means little. The chain couples TRBV7-2 to TRBJ1-5, with a possible D match to TRBD1 (5 bases). CDR1 is SGHTA, CDR2 FQGNSA, per germline. The ends were cut back, 1 base at V and 2 bases at J, with 12 bases in the middle. CDR3 length: 16 residues. The CDR3 nucleotides read TGTGCCAGCAGCTTAGACCGCATGGGGGGCAATCAGCCCCAGCATTTT. Its protein is CASSLDRMGGNQPQHF.

By share, this clonotype counts as medium-sized. This beta chain is a stray read from a library made for alpha chains; its abundance is not meaningful. The J gene is TRBJ1-2, the V gene TRBV4-1, with 10 nucleotides matching TRBD1. This CDR3 region has 17 residues. V dropped 3 bases and J dropped 2; count of bases not matched to a gene: 9. The germline CDR1 and CDR2 sequences are MGHRA and YSYEKL. The CDR3 region is CASSQKGLGQGNYGYTF. The CDR3 region has the DNA TGCGCCAGCAGCCAGAAGGGGCTGGGACAGGGGAACTATGGCTACACCTTC.

Notes on this clonotype: Since it is a stray read in a library aimed at alpha chains, this beta chain has a size that is not meaningful. The rearrangement uses TRBV6-5 and TRBJ2-2; TRBD1 aligns across 9 bases. The V gene end was trimmed by 8 bases and the J gene end by 6 bases; junction bases not matched to a gene: 7. The length of the CDR3 is 14 residues. Germline V gene data show CDR1 as MNHEY and CDR2 as SVGAGI. The CDR3 coding sequence is TGTGCCAGCTCCGGGACAGGGATTCCCGGGGAGCTGTTTTTT. This translates into CASSGTGIPGELFF.

Note on this clonotype: The size of this beta chain means little, since it is a stray read in a library made for alpha chains. V usage is TRBV9 and J usage is TRBJ2-2; unclear D gene. Germline CDR1 is SGDLS and CDR2 is YYNGEE. CDR3 length equals 16 residues. The V and J ends lost 0 bases and 6 bases respectively, with 15 bases between them. The CDR3 is CASSVEESRLAGELFF. In DNA form, the CDR3 reads TGTGCCAGCAGCGTAGAGGAATCTCGGCTGGCCGGGGAGCTGTTTTTT.

This clonotype is judged medium-sized (0.01 to 0.1%). Because the library targeted alpha chains, this beta chain is an off-target read whose size means little. The genes are TRBV6-1 and TRBJ2-1, with 9 positions matching TRBD1. The trim removed 7 bases at V and 5 bases at J, leaving 15 bases unmatched. Germline V lookup: CDR1 MNHNS, CDR2 SASEGT. This CDR3 has 17 amino acids. The CDR3 protein is CASIGGVVGTGNNEQFF. The CDR3 bases are TGTGCCAGCATTGGAGGAGTCGTCGGGACAGGGAACAATGAGCAGTTCTTC.

Worth noting for this clonotype: Because this beta chain is a stray read in a library intended to capture alpha chains, its abundance should not be given much weight. The CDR3 reads CASSVTSGDYEQYF. CDR3 coding DNA: TGTGCCAGCAGCGTAACTAGCGGAGACTACGAGCAGTACTTC. The chain joins TRBV9 to TRBJ2-7, with 8 bases that match TRBD2. Germline-derived CDR1 and CDR2 are SGDLS and YYNGEE. The CDR3 spans 14 residues. V shed 1 base and J 3 bases; nucleotides not matched to a gene: 3. The full variable domain, in which reference TRBV9 and TRBJ2-7 provide the parts outside the CDR3, is DSGVTQTPKHLITATGQRVTLRCSPRSGDLSVYWYQQSLDQGLQFLIQYYNGEERAKGNILERFSAQQFPDLHSELNLSSLELGDSALYFCASSVTSGDYEQYFGPGTRLTVT.

On this clonotype: The library was prepared for alpha chains; this beta chain is a stray read, so its frequency means little. V gene TRBV11-2 combines with J gene TRBJ1-2, with 7 bases fitting TRBD1. CDR3 length: 15 amino acids. Germline assignment: CDR1 SGHAT and CDR2 FQNNGV. V was pared by 2 bases and J by 9 bases, with 12 bases of the junction left unmatched. The CDR3 DNA sequence: TGTGCCAGCAGCTTATCCCCCGACAGGGCATATCGCTACACCTTC. Amino acids: CASSLSPDRAYRYTF.

Concerning this clonotype itself: The library was built for alpha chains, so this beta chain is an off-target read and its size means little. The chain is built from TRBV12-3 or TRBV12-4 and TRBJ1-2; 7 nucleotides line up with TRBD1. The CDR3 contains 13 residues. The J segment lost 7 bases and the V segment lost 3 bases, leaving 5 bases of the junction unmatched. The CDR3 coding sequence is TGTGCCAGCAGTTTGATCGACAGGGCTGGCTACACCTTC. Translation: CASSLIDRAGYTF.

A note on this clonotype: Because this beta chain is a stray read in a library intended to capture alpha chains, its abundance should not be given much weight. The chain combines TRBV20-1 with TRBJ2-1, with 14 nucleotides matching TRBD2. Losses at the gene ends were 1 base for V and 6 bases for J; bases not matched to a gene: 5. Per germline, CDR1 DFQATT and CDR2 SNEGSKA (reference sequence). The CDR3 sequence is 16 residues long. The CDR3 spells CSARAPGTSGGNEQFF. CDR3 bases: TGCAGTGCTAGAGCCCCCGGGACTAGCGGGGGCAATGAGCAGTTCTTC.

Points on this clonotype: In a library made to pick up alpha chains, this beta chain is a stray read with a size that means little. The CDR3 DNA sequence: TGTGCCAGCAGCTTAGGCCCGGGTTCTTATCAGCCCCAGCATTTT. Its translation: CASSLGPGSYQPQHF. This chain connects TRBV7-2 to TRBJ1-5; the D is unclear. The CDR3 consists of 15 residues. Germline CDR1 SGHTA, CDR2 FQGNSA. V lost 1 base and J 5 bases, leaving 12 bases between the germline ends.

This clonotype is judged large. This beta chain lies outside the target of a library built for alpha chains; its clone size means little. V gene TRBV5-4 combines with J gene TRBJ2-5; a possible D gene is TRBD1 (5 bases). The CDR3 is made up of 14 amino acids. V lost 2 bases and J 7 bases, leaving 15 bases between the germline ends. Germline CDR1 is SGHNT and CDR2 is YYREEE (reference sequence). Here the CDR3 reads CASSFRAGQGTQYF. In DNA form, the CDR3 reads TGTGCCAGCAGCTTCAGAGCTGGTCAGGGGACCCAGTACTTC.

As concerns this clonotype: Being off target in a library aimed at alpha chains, this beta chain has a size of little meaning. This chain links TRBV6-2 or TRBV6-3 with TRBJ2-3; 7 nucleotides agree with TRBD2. The CDR3 runs to 13 residues. Germline V CDR1 and CDR2: MNHEY, SVGEGT. The J segment lost 9 bases and the V segment lost 4 bases, leaving 7 bases of the junction unmatched. Written as DNA, the CDR3 is TGTGCCAGCAGTTTAGCGGGCGGGAGAACGCAGTATTTT. It encodes CASSLAGGRTQYF.

This clonotype is medium-sized by share. Because this beta chain is a stray read in a library intended to capture alpha chains, its abundance should not be given much weight. The rearrangement uses TRBV13 and TRBJ2-7; maybe TRBD2 (7 bases). The length of the CDR3 is 15 residues. The germline gives CDR1 PRHDT, CDR2 FYEKMQ (reference sequence). The V end lost 0 bases, the J end lost 2 bases, and 11 bases lay between the germline ends. CDR3 region: CASSLGRGPTYEQYF. The CDR3 nucleotides are TGTGCCAGCAGCTTAGGGCGGGGGCCAACCTACGAGCAGTACTTC.

Turning to this clonotype: Found in a library prepared for alpha chains, this beta chain is an off-target read, and its abundance has little meaning. This chain uses TRBV7-9 with TRBJ1-3, with D possibly TRBD1 on 5 matching bases. The CDR3 has 14 amino acids. Trimming removed 5 bases at V and 7 bases at J, with 15 bases between. The germline V gene encodes CDR1 SEHNR and CDR2 FQNEAQ (reference sequence). CDR3 residues: CASSVGGVPNTIYF. The CDR3 nucleotides read TGTGCCAGCAGCGTTGGGGGAGTGCCCAACACCATATATTTT. Full variable domain (outside the CDR3, taken from reference TRBV7-9 and TRBJ1-3): DTGVSQNPRHKITKRGQNVTFRCDPISEHNRLYWYRQTLGQGPEFLTYFQNEAQLEKSRLLSDRFSAERPKGSFSTLEIQRTEQGDSAMYLCASSVGGVPNTIYFGEGSWLTVV.

On this clonotype itself: A library prepared for alpha chains yielded this beta chain as an off-target read; its size is of little meaning. The rearrangement links TRBV7-2 to TRBJ1-2, with 7 bases identical to TRBD1. CDR1 and CDR2 from the germline V gene are SGHTA and FQGNSA. Trimming took 5 bases from V and 8 from J; bases not matched to a gene: 8. This CDR3 region has 13 residues. The CDR3 DNA reads as TGTGCCAGCAGCCCGGACCGGACAGGCGGCTACACCTTC. It yields the protein CASSPDRTGGYTF.